The 14 T cell receptor beta chains reported below all come from one sample, sequenced in a study of cytomegalovirus exposure and HLA in healthy donors (dated by TCRdb to 2016 to 2017). Libraries were prepared through the immunoSEQ multiplex PCR assay. For the multiplex PCR, a mixture combining 60 forward primers for TCR Vbeta segments and 13 reverse primers for TCR Jbeta segments was used. Here the immuneACCESS table is served through TCRdb, limited to in-frame sequences with V and J called. Missing clones are a known gap in these copies; in checked studies unresolved V genes cover under half, and the rest lacks a known reason. In this sample the table shows some 130,000 clones, approximately 80% of which occur a single time. Jointly, the top ten make up 2% to 2.5% of the sample. The sample consisted of PBMCs. These receptors were obtained from a man aged 25-40 years in good health and CMV-seronegative.

CDR3: CASSVAGQGIGQPQHF. As DNA, the CDR3 is TGTGCCAGCAGTGTGGCGGGACAGGGGATCGGTCAGCCCCAGCATTTT. This rearrangement joins TRBV2 to TRBJ1-5; the match to TRBD1 covers 10 bases. CDR1 and CDR2 from the germline V gene are SNHLY and FYNNEI. This CDR3 is 16 amino acids long. The V gene end was trimmed by 4 bases and the J gene end by 6 bases; junction bases not matched to a gene: 9.

V and J are TRBV14 and TRBJ2-1; the match to TRBD2 covers 12 bases. The CDR3 length is 19 residues. The J segment lost 0 bases and the V segment lost 3 bases, leaving 9 bases of the junction unmatched. Germline-derived CDR1 and CDR2 are SGHDN and FVKESK. The CDR3 region has the DNA TGTGCCAGCAGCCAGCCCGGGACTAGCGGGCCAAGCTCCTACAATGAGCAGTTCTTC. Its protein is CASSQPGTSGPSSYNEQFF.

This rearrangement joins TRBV5-4 to TRBJ2-7; 7 nucleotides match TRBD2. Trimming took 0 bases from V and 2 from J; bases not matched to a gene: 5. From germline, CDR1 is SGHNT and CDR2 YYREEE (reference sequence). CDR3 length equals 15 residues. This CDR3 is CASSLGGAGAYEQYF. The DNA for the CDR3 is TGTGCCAGCAGCTTGGGAGGTGCGGGGGCCTACGAGCAGTACTTC.

The count of this clone is one. V is TRBV6-1 and J is TRBJ1-5, with D unresolved. V was shortened by 1 base and J by 2 bases, with 12 bases between the two germline ends. CDR1 is MNHNS, CDR2 SASEGT, per germline. CDR3 length equals 16 residues. CDR3 region: CASSEVGGFGNQPQHF. DNA for the CDR3: TGTGCCAGCAGTGAAGTTGGAGGGTTCGGCAATCAGCCCCAGCATTTT.

V gene TRBV4-2 combines with J gene TRBJ2-5, with 12 bases lining up with TRBD2. V trimming: 0 bases; J trimming: 2 bases; junction bases outside the gene matches: 13. Germline V gene lookup returns CDR1 LGHNA and CDR2 YNFKEQ. This CDR3 comprises 20 residues. The CDR3 loop reads CASSQEGGSLAGGSQETQYF. CDR3 bases: TGTGCCAGCAGCCAAGAAGGAGGTTCACTAGCGGGAGGATCTCAAGAGACCCAGTACTTC.

The chain couples TRBV27 to TRBJ1-4; 10 bases fit TRBD1. The germline V gene has CDR1 MNHEY and CDR2 SMNVEV (reference sequence). J lost 0 bases, V lost 5 bases, and 12 bases had no gene match. CDR3 length equals 19 residues. In nucleotides, the CDR3 is TGTGCCAGCAGTACCCGGGACAGGGGAAGGCGGGCAACTAATGAAAAACTGTTTTTT. This translates into CASSTRDRGRRATNEKLFF.

The chain joins TRBV6-6 to TRBJ2-5, with 9 bases that match TRBD1. V shed 4 bases, J shed 4 bases, and the junction held 4 bases outside the gene matches. CDR3 length: 14 residues. Germline loops: CDR1 MNHNY, CDR2 SVGAGI (reference sequence). CDR3 sequence reads: CASSLPGQGETQYF. The CDR3 nucleotides are TGTGCCAGCAGTTTACCGGGACAGGGAGAGACCCAGTACTTC.

In the case of this clone: An end of the junction does not agree with germline; a read error may underlie this. This chain joins TRBV5-1 and TRBJ2-7, with D perhaps TRBD1 (5 bases). CDR1 and CDR2 (germline): SGHRS, YFSETQ. CDR3 length: 15 amino acids. The CDR3, as DNA: TGCGCCGGCAGCTTGGCCCAGGGTTTATCCTACGAGCAGTACTTC. Translated, it gives CAGSLAQGLSYEQYF.

The DNA for the CDR3 is TGTGCCAGCAGTCCCATGAGCTACAATCAGCCCCAGCATTTT. It specifies CASSPMSYNQPQHF. The rearrangement joins TRBV28 to TRBJ1-5; unclear D gene. The germline V and J ends were trimmed by 5 bases and 3 bases, with 11 bases remaining between them. The length of the CDR3 is 14 residues. From germline, CDR1 is MDHEN and CDR2 SYDVKM.

J is TRBJ2-5 and V is TRBV2, with a tentative D call TRBD2 (5 bases). The germline gives CDR1 SNHLY, CDR2 FYNNEI. V lost 5 bases, J lost 3 bases, and 25 bases lay in between. The CDR3 totals 18 residues. In DNA, the CDR3 is TGTGCCAGCAGTCTCCCCCTAGCCGCCGAAAAGAGGAAAGAGACCCAGTACTTC. It codes for CASSLPLAAEKRKETQYF.

The chain couples TRBV27 to TRBJ2-7, with a possible D match to TRBD2 (6 bases). The CDR3 runs to 13 residues. Deletions cut 3 bases from V and 4 bases from J, with 10 bases between. Germline CDR1 MNHEY, CDR2 SMNVEV (reference sequence). The CDR3 nucleotides read TGTGCCAGCAGTTTCGGGGGAGAATACGAGCAGTACTTC. This translates into CASSFGGEYEQYF.

The chain's CDR3 is CASSYRDSTTGELFF. CDR3 sequence (DNA): TGTGCCAGCAGTTACCGGGACTCTACTACCGGGGAGCTGTTTTTT. The chain uses TRBV25-1 and TRBJ2-2; TRBD2 is a possible D gene (6 bases). V gave up 5 bases and J gave up 5 bases, with 15 bases separating them. This CDR3 is built from 15 residues. Germline V gene data show CDR1 as MGHDK and CDR2 as SYGVNS.

This sequence joins TRBV10-3 and TRBJ2-7, with 11 positions matching TRBD1. There are 17 residues in the CDR3. J gave up 4 bases and V 3 bases, and 11 bases lay outside the gene matches. Looked up from germline, CDR1 is ENHRY and CDR2 is SYGVKD. CDR3 sequence: CAISDPGQGVYSYEQYF. As DNA, the CDR3 is TGTGCCATCAGTGACCCGGGACAGGGGGTATACTCTTACGAGCAGTACTTC.

The chain uses TRBV6-5 and TRBJ1-1; D may be TRBD1 (6 bases). CDR3 length equals 14 residues. Germline CDR1 reads MNHEY; CDR2 reads SVGAGI. V was pared by 5 bases and J by 3 bases, with 13 bases between. CDR3 DNA: TGTGCCAGCAGTGACGGGGGGGCTCACACTGAAGCTTTCTTT. Translation: CASSDGGAHTEAFF.